The present entry profiles one T cell receptor beta chain with its context. No antigen is known for it. A sample-barcoded 5' primer and a J-beta primer mix were used in a second PCR of roughly 7 to 12 cycles. Each cDNA molecule received a tag from a template-switch adaptor that had 12 random nucleotides. TCRdb called the 5' RACE reads again in MiXCR, with one record for every CDR3 protein. The sample lists over a million distinct CDR3 sequences; under 30% were seen once. The source of the sample is a study of blood T cells in healthy people across ages. General study findings and limits: It was held that diversity estimates obtained from one million T cells represented underestimates.

The CDR3 length is 18 residues. Germline V lookup: CDR1 KGHDR, CDR2 SFDVKD. Unmatched junction bases numbered 12, after V lost 3 bases and J lost 4 bases. These sequences were also reported in another study, on T cells of mothers and their children.

The sequence was obtained from a girl between 2 and 10 years old in good health. The genes are TRBV24-1 and TRBJ2-5; 11 nucleotides agree with TRBD1. The sequenced sample was blood. The DNA for the CDR3 is TGTGCCACCAGTGATCCAAAATATCGGACAGGGGGCTTAGAGACCCAGTACTTC. Its translation is CATSDPKYRTGGLETQYF.